The 2 T cell receptor beta chains below come from one sample, sequenced in a study of blood T cell repertoires in COVID-19 (dated by TCRdb to about 2020). The method was the immunoSEQ multiplex PCR assay. The table comes from immuneACCESS by way of TCRdb, which keeps in-frame sequences with V and J called. Part of the clones is missing from these tables; in studies checked, under half for an unresolved V gene and the rest for unknown reasons. Present in this sample are about 190,000 clones, around 87% of which were seen just once. Roughly 0.6% of the sample is held by the ten biggest clonotypes. The sequencing sample was made of peripheral blood. Receptors originate from a man aged 50 to 60 with acute or convalescent COVID-19.

The chain couples TRBV6-2 or TRBV6-3 to TRBJ2-1, with TRBD2 matching 13 bases. Germline trimming cut 2 bases from V and 8 bases from J; bases unmatched to any gene: 6. CDR3 length: 16 residues. Germline assignment: CDR1 MNHEY and CDR2 SVGEGT. The CDR3 DNA sequence: TGTGCCAGCAGTTACATCACTAGCGGGGGGGCCGATGAGCAGTTCTTC. The encoded protein is CASSYITSGGADEQFF.

The V call is TRBV30, the J call TRBJ2-5; D not certain. Germline loops: CDR1 GTSNPN, CDR2 SVGIG (reference sequence). The CDR3 covers 13 residues. Trimming removed 3 bases from V and 9 bases from J, with 17 bases in between. CDR3 protein: CAWRMAAAAAQYF. The CDR3 bases are TGTGCCTGGAGAATGGCGGCTGCGGCGGCCCAGTACTTC.